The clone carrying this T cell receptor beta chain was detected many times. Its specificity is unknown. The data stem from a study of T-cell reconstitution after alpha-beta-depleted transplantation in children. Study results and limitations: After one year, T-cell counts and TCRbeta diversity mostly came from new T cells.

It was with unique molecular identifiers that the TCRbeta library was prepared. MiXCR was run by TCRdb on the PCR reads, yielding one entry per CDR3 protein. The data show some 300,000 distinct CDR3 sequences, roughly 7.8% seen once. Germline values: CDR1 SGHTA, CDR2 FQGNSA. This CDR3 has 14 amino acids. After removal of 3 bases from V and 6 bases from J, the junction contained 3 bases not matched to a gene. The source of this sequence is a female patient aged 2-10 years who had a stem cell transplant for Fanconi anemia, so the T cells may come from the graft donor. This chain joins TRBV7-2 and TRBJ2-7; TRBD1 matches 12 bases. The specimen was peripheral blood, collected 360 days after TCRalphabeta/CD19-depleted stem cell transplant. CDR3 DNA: TGTGCCAGCAGCTTCCGGGACAGGGGGCGCGAGCAGTACTTC. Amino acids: CASSFRDRGREQYF.